The sequence of this T cell receptor beta chain was determined in a study of Graves' ophthalmopathy and Graves' hyperthyroidism. Study-level results: Most thyroid clonotypes with frequency above 0.001 were detected in blood too.

Amplification targeted the TCR beta CDR3 regions, with RNA transcripts as the source material. RT-PCR with HTBI primers came first, then second-round multiplex PCR. TCRdb reanalysed the multiplex PCR reads using MiXCR and keeps one entry per CDR3 protein. The sample includes about 410,000 distinct CDR3 sequences, about a sixth of them seen just once. The CDR3 totals 17 residues. Germline V gene sequence: CDR1 MNHEY, CDR2 SVGEGT. The trim removed 4 bases at V and 2 bases at J, leaving 10 bases unmatched. Ten or more counts support this clonotype. Its specificity is unknown. Sequenced sample: peripheral blood. J is TRBJ2-7 and V is TRBV6-2 or TRBV6-3, with 11 positions matching TRBD2. The receptor comes from a woman aged 18-29 years with Graves' ophthalmopathy. The CDR3 sequence is CASSFIAGGPRTYEQYF. The CDR3 DNA sequence: TGTGCCAGCAGTTTTATAGCGGGAGGGCCTAGGACCTACGAGCAGTACTTC.